This T cell receptor beta chain was captured in a study of identical twins. TCRdb independently ran MiXCR on the 5' RACE reads; one entry per CDR3 protein. The repertoire holds roughly 500,000 distinct CDR3 sequences, with roughly a fifth as singletons. This CDR3 has 17 amino acids. V was trimmed by 5 bases and J by 0 bases, leaving 18 bases between them. These same records also appear under a second study, on T cells expressing NK-cell markers. That work contributes: Seven donors tested HCMV-seropositive and one tested seronegative among the eight sequenced.

This TCR was sampled from a young woman in good health. The sample taken for sequencing was CD4+ T cells sorted from blood. V and J are TRBV12-3 or TRBV12-4 and TRBJ2-3, with D possibly TRBD2 on 5 matching bases. CDR3 sequence (DNA): TGTGCCAGCAGTCGGTCTGGGCGGCGGACTAGCACAGATACGCAGTATTTT. This codes for CASSRSGRRTSTDTQYF.